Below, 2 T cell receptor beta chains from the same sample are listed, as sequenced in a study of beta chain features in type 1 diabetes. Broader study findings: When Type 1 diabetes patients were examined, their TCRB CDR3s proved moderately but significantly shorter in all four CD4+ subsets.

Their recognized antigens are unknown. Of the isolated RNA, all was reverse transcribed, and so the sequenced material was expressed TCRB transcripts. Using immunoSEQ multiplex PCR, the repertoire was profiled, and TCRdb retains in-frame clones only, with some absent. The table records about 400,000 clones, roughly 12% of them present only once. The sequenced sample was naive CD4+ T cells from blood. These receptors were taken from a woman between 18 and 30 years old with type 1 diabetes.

The CDR3 region has the DNA TGCGCCAGGAGGACAGGGAGGGTACGCAATCAGCCCCAGCATTTT. It translates to CARRTGRVRNQPQHF. The chain couples TRBV4-3 to TRBJ1-5; 8 bases are a match to TRBD1. Germline CDR1 is LGHNA and CDR2 is YSLEER. The CDR3 contains 15 residues. V was pared by 9 bases and J by 2 bases, with 9 bases of the junction left unmatched.

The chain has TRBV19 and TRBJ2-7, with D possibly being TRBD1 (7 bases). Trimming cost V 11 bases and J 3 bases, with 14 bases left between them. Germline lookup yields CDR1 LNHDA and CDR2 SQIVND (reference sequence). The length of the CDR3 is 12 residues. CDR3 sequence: CASRQGGYEQYF. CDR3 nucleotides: TGTGCCTCAAGACAGGGAGGCTACGAGCAGTACTTC. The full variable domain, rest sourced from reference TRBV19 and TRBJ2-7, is DGGITQSPKYLFRKEGQNVTLSCEQNLNHDAMYWYRQDPGQGLRLIYYSQIVNDFQKGDIAEGYSVSREKKESFPLTVTSAQKNPTAFYLCASRQGGYEQYFGPGTRLTVT.